The clone carrying this T cell receptor beta chain showed up just a few times. Its specificity is unknown. Sequencing used immunoSEQ multiplex PCR; TCRdb keeps in-frame clones, though not all of them. This table holds 170,000 or so clones, around 88% found once. The sample comes from a study of T cell responses to AZD1222 COVID-19 vaccine. Study findings and constraints: Spike-specific TCRs gained breadth and depth after people received two AZD1222 doses. The donor cohort was predominantly white British with a female majority, and clonal diversity may have been underestimated. Repertoires were sampled only after the peak T cell response.

V was shortened by 5 bases and J by 0 bases, with 26 bases between the two germline ends. The CDR3 is 19 amino acids. The germline CDR1 and CDR2 sequences are LNHDA and SQIVND (reference sequence). Specimen: peripheral blood, collected 28 days after the second AZD1222 dose. The chain recombines TRBV19 with TRBJ2-7; D possibly uses TRBD1 or TRBD2 (5 bases each). The TCR originated in an adult who received the AZD1222 COVID-19 vaccine. This chain's CDR3 is CASSQTPGLEWGNSYEQYF. DNA of the CDR3: TGTGCCAGTAGTCAGACTCCAGGGCTCGAATGGGGGAACTCCTACGAGCAGTACTTC.